This TCR beta chain emerged from a study of technical replicates of blood from a few donors. TCRdb's copy holds only in-frame clones and misses some; the assay was immunoSEQ multiplex PCR. Seen here are about 82,000 clones, 96% observed once, and the top ten hold around 0.4%. Germline V gives CDR1 SGDLS, CDR2 YYNGEE. This CDR3 has 15 residues. Trimming left V 4 bases short and J 4 bases short, with 17 bases between. Specimen: T cells isolated from PBMCs. This chain joins TRBV9 and TRBJ1-1; D may be TRBD1 (5 bases). This TCR derives from a human donor in good health. CDR3 protein: CASSPEAGITTEAFF. Here the CDR3 DNA reads TGTGCCAGCAGCCCCGAGGCAGGGATAACCACTGAAGCTTTCTTT.